This T cell receptor (beta chain) comes out of a study of human T cells and chemical hapten exposure. Study summary: TCR yields per sample varied mostly from small pooled library volume differences.

To note about this clonotype: Its specificity is unknown.

A single record per CDR3 protein comes from TCRdb applying MiXCR to the RACE reads. The data hold approximately 100,000 distinct CDR3 sequences, with 8% to 10% observed a single time. Findings of the study overall: Expanded TCRs created a significantly greater count of big CDR3 similarity clusters than controls did.

Noted time point: pre-sensitization, week 0. Treatment specified: therapeutic diphenylcyclopropenone sensitization with weekly scalp DPC. The study drew its donors from alopecia patients who were 18 to 70 years old and suitable for DPC. CDR1 and CDR2 (germline): SEHNR, FQNEAQ (reference sequence). This CDR3 contains 17 residues. The V end lost 2 bases, the J end lost 0 bases, and 15 bases lay between the germline ends. This sequence joins TRBV7-9 and TRBJ2-3; D might be TRBD2 (6 bases). Material: whole blood, obtained in connection with sensitization to the hapten diphenylcyclopropenone (DPC). The source is a woman aged 40 to 55 with alopecia areata. Some clones in this sample may be carry-over from other donors' samples. This CDR3 is CASSLTGGLGSTDTQYF. For the CDR3, the DNA is TGTGCCAGCAGCTTAACTGGAGGGCTCGGGAGCACAGATACGCAGTATTTT.